Listed below are T cell receptor beta chains from one sample, sequenced in a study of early T cells in non-severe SARS-CoV-2 infection. TCRdb re-called the 5' RACE reads with MiXCR, one entry per CDR3 protein. The table shows about 64,000 distinct CDR3 sequences, with approximately 12% occurring only once. This sample comprised whole blood, obtained at baseline. Receptor source: an adult who was a healthcare worker with PCR-confirmed SARS-CoV-2 infection or an uninfected control (not recorded which). CDR3s include the opening cysteine and the closing phenylalanine or tryptophan. A D gene is named only where the DNA matches it firmly. Size tells how often a clone was seen (once, few, many) or the class of an expanded clone, and some rows leave it out.

V	J	D	size	DNA	CDR3
TRBV20-1	TRBJ1-1	.	.	TGCAGTGCCAGCCACGTTTCTAGTAAAATGAACACTGAAGCTTTCTTT	CSASHVSSKMNTEAFF
TRBV27	TRBJ2-7	.	many	TGTGCCAGCAGTAAGGGGCTATCCTACGAGCAGTACTTC	CASSKGLSYEQYF
TRBV20-1	TRBJ2-3	TRBD1	medium-sized	TGCAGTGCTCCCCAGGGACAGGGGATAGCAGATACGCAGTATTTT	CSAPQGQGIADTQYF
TRBV28	TRBJ2-6	.	few	TGTGCCAGCAGGAGAGGTGGATCTGGGGCCAACGTCCTGACTTTC	CASRRGGSGANVLTF
TRBV6-6	TRBJ1-4	.	.	TGTGCCAGCAGCCGGACAGCGGCTAATGAAAAACTGTTTTTT	CASSRTAANEKLFF
TRBV10-3	TRBJ2-7	.	.	TGTGCCATCAGTGAGTCCCCCGCTGTCTACGAGCAGTACTTC	CAISESPAVYEQYF
TRBV7-9	TRBJ2-5	TRBD1	.	TGTGCCAGCAGCTCACCACGGGACAGCCAAGAGACCCAGTACTTC	CASSSPRDSQETQYF
TRBV28	TRBJ2-3	TRBD2	few	TGTGCCAGCAGTTTATATCGCCGACCCAGCGGGAGTCCAGAAGATACGCAGTATTTT	CASSLYRRPSGSPEDTQYF
TRBV5-1	TRBJ1-2	.	.	TGCGCCAGCAGCTTTGGAGCCACAGGAGGGAGCGGCTACACCTTC	CASSFGATGGSGYTF
TRBV5-8	TRBJ1-5	.	few	TGTGCCAGCAGTAGTCGAGGGCAGCCCCAGCATTTT	CASSSRGQPQHF
TRBV9	TRBJ1-6	.	.	TGTGCCAGCAGCGTAGCTACAGGACTTTCACCCCTCCACTTT	CASSVATGLSPLHF
TRBV7-2	TRBJ2-7	.	few	TGTGCCAGCAGCTTATTGGCAGCGTACGAGCAGTACTTC	CASSLLAAYEQYF
TRBV7-8	TRBJ1-1	.	few	TGTGCCAGCGGACTAGACAGGAACACTGAAGCTTTCTTT	CASGLDRNTEAFF
TRBV3-1	TRBJ2-3	TRBD1	.	TGTGCCAGCAGCCAAGTCGGACAGGGAGCAGATACGCAGTATTTT	CASSQVGQGADTQYF
TRBV15	TRBJ2-1	TRBD2	few	TGTGCCACCAGCAGAGGGGGACTAGCGGGTGAGCAGTTCTTC	CATSRGGLAGEQFF
TRBV19	TRBJ1-2	.	.	TGTGCCAGTAGTCCAAACAGATTCTCAATTTATGGCTACACCTTC	CASSPNRFSIYGYTF
TRBV21-1	TRBJ2-3	.	.	.	CASSKFAPGASTDTQYF
TRBV5-4	TRBJ2-7	TRBD2	.	TGTGCCAGCAGCTCCTTGGGGCGGGAGGACGAGCAGTACTTC	CASSSLGREDEQYF
TRBV12-5	TRBJ2-7	TRBD2	few	TGTGCTAGTGGTTTGACCCCCGGGACTAGCGGGGGGCTACGATGGGAGCAGTACTTC	CASGLTPGTSGGLRWEQYF
TRBV12-3/TRBV12-4	TRBJ1-1	.	many	TGTGCCAGCAGCCTCTCAGACAGGGAAGCTTTCTTT	CASSLSDREAFF
TRBV6-5	TRBJ2-5	.	few	TGTGCCAGCAGCCTGGGACACACAGAGACCCAGCACTTC	CASSLGHTETQHF
TRBV20-1	TRBJ2-7	TRBD2	many	TGCAGTGCGGGGAAGCTAGCGGGAGGCCCCTACGAGCAGTACTTC	CSAGKLAGGPYEQYF